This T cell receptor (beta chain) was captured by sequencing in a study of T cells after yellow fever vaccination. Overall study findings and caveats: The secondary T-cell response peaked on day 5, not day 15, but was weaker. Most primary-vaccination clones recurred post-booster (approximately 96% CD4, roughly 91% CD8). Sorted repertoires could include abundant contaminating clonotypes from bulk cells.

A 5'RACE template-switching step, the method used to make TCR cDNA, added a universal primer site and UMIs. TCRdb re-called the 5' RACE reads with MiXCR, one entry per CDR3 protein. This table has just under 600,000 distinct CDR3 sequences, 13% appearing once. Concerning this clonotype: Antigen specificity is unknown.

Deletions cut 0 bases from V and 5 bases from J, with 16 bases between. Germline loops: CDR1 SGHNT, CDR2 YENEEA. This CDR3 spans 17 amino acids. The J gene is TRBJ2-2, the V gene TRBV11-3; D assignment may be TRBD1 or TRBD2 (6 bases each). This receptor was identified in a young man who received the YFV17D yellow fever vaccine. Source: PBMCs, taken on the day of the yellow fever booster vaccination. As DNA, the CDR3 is TGTGCCAGCAGCTTAGATCCTTGGGGGGCCGGAACCGGGGAGCTGTTTTTT. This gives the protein CASSLDPWGAGTGELFF.